This TCR beta chain originates from a study of cytomegalovirus exposure and HLA in healthy donors. Comments on this clone: Its antigen remains unknown.

Study-wide results and limits: Productive rates of about 90% or about 30% were seen for most TCR beta V segments in an earlier analysis. Most TCR sequences were rare, but some public TCRs occurred in many donors.

This PCR relied on a set of 60 Vbeta primers and 13 Jbeta primers. Generated by immunoSEQ multiplex PCR, the TCRdb table keeps only in-frame clones and is missing some. The repertoire has some 130,000 clones, 70% to 80% of them found once; the top ten carry 2%. The CDR3 extends over 15 amino acids. Germline loops: CDR1 SEHNR, CDR2 FQNEAQ (reference sequence). Sequenced: PBMCs. The origin of this receptor is a man younger than 35 in good health and CMV-seronegative. The chain is built from TRBV7-9 and TRBJ2-5; TRBD1 might be the D (6 bases). The J call may be faulty, since TRBJ2-7 better matches the DNA end. The CDR3 loop reads CASSLARTENYEQYF. In DNA form, the CDR3 reads TGTGCCAGCAGCTTAGCTAGGACAGAGAACTACGAGCAGTACTTC.